This TCR beta chain was identified in a study of Tregs in tolerant kidney transplant recipients. Comments on this clone: The read ends 3 residues shy of where the CDR3 ends; the end is completed using the germline J gene.

Per the germline V gene, CDR1 is DFQATT and CDR2 is SNEGSKA (reference sequence). Deletions cut 5 bases from V and 0 bases from J, with 11 bases between. This CDR3 region has 13 residues. Assay used: immunoSEQ multiplex PCR; TCRdb lists only in-frame clones, some missing. This sample contains 30,000 or so clones. The starting material was CD8+ T cells from blood, obtained before the transplant. This clonotype was obtained from a human donor who received a combined kidney and bone marrow transplant. The chain uses TRBV20-1 and TRBJ2-7; D is perhaps TRBD1 (6 bases). This chain's CDR3 is CSARPQGSYEQYF. CDR3 DNA, as far as it was read: TGCAGTGCTCGCCCACAGGGCTCCTACGAG.